This is a list of T cell receptor beta chains from one sample in a study of T cell responses to AZD1222 COVID-19 vaccine. Only in-frame clones appear in the TCRdb table, and some are missing; sequencing was by immunoSEQ multiplex PCR. In the table there are fewer than 110,000 clones, about 85% of which are singletons. The sequencing used peripheral blood, collected on day 0 of AZD1222 vaccination. The receptors originated from an adult in good health. The CDR3 runs from the conserved cysteine through the conserved F or W. Each record gives: V gene, J gene, clone size, D gene, CDR3 DNA, CDR3 protein. D genes are given only for firm matches. The size entry is marked missing in some rows and otherwise reads once, few, many or a size class.

>TRBV4-2|TRBJ2-7|-|-
TGTGCCAGCAGCCACCCCAATCCCGTCGCGAACGAGCAGTACTTC
CASSHPNPVANEQYF
>TRBV10-3|TRBJ2-7|-|TRBD2
TGTGCCATCAGTGAGTCCAGACTAGCGGGATCCGAGCAGTACTTC
CAISESRLAGSEQYF
>TRBV11-2|TRBJ2-2|-|-
TGTGCCAGCAGCTTAGATGGGGCAGGGAGGAACACCGGGGAGCTGTTTTTT
CASSLDGAGRNTGELFF
>TRBV7-2|TRBJ2-2|-|-
TGTGCCAGCAGCTTGCCGGGGGGCCGCGGCACCGGGGAGCTGTTTTTT
CASSLPGGRGTGELFF
>TRBV28|TRBJ1-1|-|-
TGTGCCAGCAGGGGGGGGCTCACTGAAGCTTTCTTT
CASRGGLTEAFF
>TRBV7-9|TRBJ1-2|-|-
TGTGCCAGCAGCTCTATCCGTACAACTCCGGACAGTTATGGCTACACCTTC
CASSSIRTTPDSYGYTF
>TRBV29-1|TRBJ1-2|-|-
TGCAGCGTTGAAGAAAGGGGGAGGTCAACTCCCGGGGACTATGGCTACACCTTC
CSVEERGRSTPGDYGYTF
>TRBV2|TRBJ2-1|once|-
TGTGCCAGCAGTGAAACTCGGTTCAGCGAGTCCTACAATGAGCAGTTCTTC
CASSETRFSESYNEQFF
>TRBV5-6|TRBJ2-7|-|TRBD2
TGTGCCAGCAGCGAGCGGGGTACAACCTACGAGCAGTACTTC
CASSERGTTYEQYF
>TRBV6-5|TRBJ1-3|-|-
TGTGCCAGCAGTCCGGCTGGAAACACCATATATTTT
CASSPAGNTIYF
>TRBV11-2|TRBJ2-7|few|TRBD1
TGTGCCAGCAGCATGACAGGGTACGAGCAGTACTTC
CASSMTGYEQYF
>TRBV18|TRBJ2-5|-|-
TGTGCCAGCTCGCGACTAGACCAAGAGACCCAGTACTTC
CASSRLDQETQYF
>TRBV5-5|TRBJ2-1|few|TRBD1
TGTGCCAGCAGCTCCCTACTTACAGACAGGGTGGTACAAAATGAGCAGTTCTTC
CASSSLLTDRVVQNEQFF
>TRBV5-1|TRBJ1-4|few|TRBD1
TGCGCCAGCAGCTTGGGGCAGGGGGCAACTAATGAAAAACTGTTTTTT
CASSLGQGATNEKLFF
>TRBV2|TRBJ1-2|few|-
TGTGCCAGCAGTGCCGGACAGAACTATGGCTACACCTTC
CASSAGQNYGYTF
>TRBV6-2/TRBV6-3|TRBJ1-1|-|-
TGTGCCAGCAGTGGCCCGGGGCCCGAAGCTTTCTTT
CASSGPGPEAFF
>TRBV5-4|TRBJ1-3|once|TRBD1
TGTGCCAGCAGCCCGGACAGGGTTGTTGGAAACACCATATATTTT
CASSPDRVVGNTIYF
>TRBV7-9|TRBJ1-2|-|-
TGTGCCAGCAGCTTAGTATTGTCCGGGAAAGGCGGCTACACCTTC
CASSLVLSGKGGYTF
>TRBV19|TRBJ1-5|-|-
TGTGCCAGTAGTATAGATCGGGGGGGACCCGAACAGCCCCAGCATTTT
CASSIDRGGPEQPQHF
>TRBV29-1|TRBJ1-5|-|TRBD1
TGCAGCGTTCTTCAGGGGGGTCAGCCCCAGCATTTT
CSVLQGGQPQHF
>TRBV6-2/TRBV6-3|TRBJ1-2|-|-
TGTGCCAGCAGTTACGGCAGCACTATCTATGGCTACACCTTC
CASSYGSTIYGYTF
>TRBV5-5|TRBJ2-4|-|TRBD1
TGTGCCAGCAGTCCCGGGACAGGGAAAAACATTCAGTACTTC
CASSPGTGKNIQYF
>TRBV7-9|TRBJ2-3|once|-
TGTGCCAGCAGGGGGCGGATTGGGGGGTCTGCGCAGTATTTT
CASRGRIGGSAQYF
>TRBV6-5|TRBJ1-1|-|-
TGTGCCAGCAGTTCAGGGATCCTCGGCGCTGAAGCTTTCTTT
CASSSGILGAEAFF
>TRBV12-3/TRBV12-4|TRBJ1-3|-|-
TGTGCCAGCAGCCCACCGGGTGGAAACACCATATATTTT
CASSPPGGNTIYF
>TRBV6-1|TRBJ1-2|-|-
TGTGCCAGCAGTGAGTTTCAGGGTGGGGAGTGGAACTATGGCTACACCTTC
CASSEFQGGEWNYGYTF
>TRBV4-3|TRBJ2-7|-|-
TGCGCCAGCAGCCAAGTCCGCGGAGGGGGCTACGAGCAGTACTTC
CASSQVRGGGYEQYF
>TRBV11-2|TRBJ2-1|-|TRBD2
TGTGCCAGCAGCCTCGGGACTAGCGGGAGGATCGCTGATGAGCAGTTCTTC
CASSLGTSGRIADEQFF
>TRBV6-4|TRBJ2-4|-|-
TGTGCCAGGAGAGCTCACAGGAGCGATCTAACCAAAAACATTCAGTACTTC
CARRAHRSDLTKNIQYF
>TRBV5-6|TRBJ1-1|-|-
TGTGCCAGCAGCTTCAACACGGGGATCACTGAAGCTTTCTTT
CASSFNTGITEAFF
>TRBV12-3/TRBV12-4|TRBJ1-2|-|-
TGTGCCGGGGAAGGAAGAGCGGACAGTAGGCGCACCTTC
CAGEGRADSRRTF
>TRBV30|TRBJ1-1|-|TRBD1
TGTGCCTGGAGTGTACCCGACAGGGGGTATGGGGTGAACACTGAAGCTTTCTTT
CAWSVPDRGYGVNTEAFF
>TRBV4-2|TRBJ2-7|-|-
TGTGCCAGCAGCCAAGTGGACGCTTCCTACGAGCAGTACTTC
CASSQVDASYEQYF
>TRBV27|TRBJ1-5|-|-
TGTGCCAGCAGGCCCGGGACTCAAGGGAGCAATCAGCCCCAGCATTTT
CASRPGTQGSNQPQHF
>TRBV7-9|TRBJ1-1|-|-
TGTGCCAGCAACAAATTGGGCAGAGGGCGGGACATAAACACTGAAGCTTTCTTT
CASNKLGRGRDINTEAFF
>TRBV6-1|TRBJ2-5|once|TRBD2
TGTGCCAGCAGTGGTACTGGGACTAGCGGGGAAGAGACCCAGTACTTC
CASSGTGTSGEETQYF
>TRBV2|TRBJ1-1|once|-
TGTGCCAGCACCGAACAGGGTTCGACCACTGAAGCTTTCTTT
CASTEQGSTTEAFF
>TRBV24-1|TRBJ1-2|-|TRBD1
TGTGCCACCAGTGAGACTCGGGACAGGGGCTACACCTTC
CATSETRDRGYTF
>TRBV7-2|TRBJ2-6|-|-
TGTGCCAGCAGCTTACAAGCCAACGTCCTGACTTTC
CASSLQANVLTF
>TRBV5-1|TRBJ1-5|-|-
TGCGCCAGCAGCTTGGGGGCAGGGGCCAATCAGCCCCAGCATTTT
CASSLGAGANQPQHF
>TRBV9|TRBJ1-1|once|-
TGTGCCAGCAGCGTAGGGGGCGGTGGGGTCACTGAAGCTTTCTTT
CASSVGGGGVTEAFF
>TRBV21-1|TRBJ2-5|-|-
TGTGCCAGCAGCAAATTGCAGGGGTTTACCCAGTACTTC
CASSKLQGFTQYF
>TRBV5-8|TRBJ1-2|-|-
TGTGCCAGCAGCTTTGGGCGGATTAACTATGGCTACACCTTC
CASSFGRINYGYTF